Shown below are 9 T cell receptor beta chains from a single sample sequenced in a study. Clones were read by immunoSEQ multiplex PCR, and TCRdb kept only the in-frame ones, dropping some. The sample shows nearly 70,000 clones, around 95% of them seen only once. Sample: PBMCs. The receptors derive from a man between 35 and 55 years old with rheumatoid arthritis.

The chain uses TRBV4-1 and TRBJ2-3; 10 nucleotides align to TRBD2. V shed 0 bases, J shed 4 bases, and the junction held 13 bases outside the gene matches. CDR3 length: 19 residues. In germline, CDR1 is MGHRA, CDR2 YSYEKL. The CDR3 coding sequence is TGCGCCAGCAGCCAAGAAAGAGGGGGACCTAGCGGGAGTGCAGATACGCAGTATTTT. This codes for CASSQERGGPSGSADTQYF.

The CDR3 sequence: CASSYIGSSYNEQFF. CDR3 sequence (DNA): TGTGCCAGCAGTTACATCGGGAGTTCCTACAATGAGCAGTTCTTC. The chain employs TRBV6-2 or TRBV6-3 and TRBJ2-1; tentative D call: TRBD2 (6 bases). Germline V gives CDR1 MNHEY, CDR2 SVGEGT. The CDR3 consists of 15 residues. Trimming cost V 2 bases and J 1 base, with 9 bases left between them.

The chain links TRBV7-8 to TRBJ1-1; D uncertain. Trimming shortened V by 7 bases and J by 0 bases, and 9 bases separated the two germline ends. Germline V CDR1 and CDR2: SGHVS, FQNEAQ. The CDR3 is made up of 13 amino acids. The CDR3 sequence is CASTAFVNTEAFF. For the CDR3, the DNA is TGTGCCAGCACCGCCTTCGTGAACACTGAAGCTTTCTTT.

A single count supports this clone. The chain links TRBV24-1 to TRBJ1-2; TRBD1 agrees at 7 bases. The CDR3 is made up of 16 amino acids. Germline values: CDR1 KGHDR, CDR2 SFDVKD. V lost 4 bases to trimming and J lost 0 bases; unmatched junction nucleotides: 7. The CDR3 DNA sequence: TGTGCCACCAGTGACCCCGGGACAGCAGCTAACTATGGCTACACCTTC. This gives the protein CATSDPGTAANYGYTF.

This chain connects TRBV19 to TRBJ2-1, with D uncertain. CDR1 LNHDA and CDR2 SQIVND come from the germline V gene (reference sequence). V was trimmed by 2 bases and J by 3 bases, leaving 5 bases between them. The CDR3 length is 13 residues. CDR3 sequence reads: CASSIKHYNEQFF. The CDR3, as DNA: TGTGCCAGTAGTATAAAACACTACAATGAGCAGTTCTTC. The whole variable domain, filled in from reference TRBV19 and TRBJ2-1, reads DGGITQSPKYLFRKEGQNVTLSCEQNLNHDAMYWYRQDPGQGLRLIYYSQIVNDFQKGDIAEGYSVSREKKESFPLTVTSAQKNPTAFYLCASSIKHYNEQFFGPGTRLTVL.

The V gene is TRBV7-8, the J gene TRBJ2-1; 11 nucleotides match TRBD2. Germline V gene data show CDR1 as SGHVS and CDR2 as FQNEAQ. The CDR3 length is 16 residues. V lost 5 bases to trimming and J lost 7 bases; unmatched junction nucleotides: 10. The CDR3: CASSLSGRALWNEQFF. The CDR3 nucleotides read TGTGCCAGCAGCCTTAGCGGGAGGGCCTTGTGGAATGAGCAGTTCTTC.

The genes are TRBV21-1 and TRBJ2-7; the table's D call TRBD1 went unverified against the DNA. TRBV21-1 counts as a pseudogene. The CDR3 consists of 13 residues. The CDR3 DNA reads as TGTGCCAGCAGCAAAACGAGACACTACGAGCAGTACTTC. Translating gives CASSKTRHYEQYF.

This clone appeared once. J is TRBJ1-6 and V is TRBV6-5; 8 bases are a match to TRBD1. The length of the CDR3 is 15 residues. The trim removed 7 bases at V and 7 bases at J, leaving 9 bases unmatched. From germline, CDR1 is MNHEY and CDR2 SVGAGI. CDR3 region: CASNPTGDGNSPLHF. The CDR3, as DNA: TGTGCCAGCAATCCGACAGGGGATGGGAATTCACCCCTCCACTTT.

The V gene is TRBV7-9, the J gene TRBJ1-4; no firm D call. CDR3 length: 11 residues. V lost 2 bases and J 7 bases, leaving 2 bases between the germline ends. The V gene's germline CDR1 is SEHNR and CDR2 FQNEAQ (reference sequence). The CDR3 region is CASSLTEKLFF. CDR3 coding DNA: TGTGCCAGCAGCTTAACTGAAAAACTGTTTTTT.